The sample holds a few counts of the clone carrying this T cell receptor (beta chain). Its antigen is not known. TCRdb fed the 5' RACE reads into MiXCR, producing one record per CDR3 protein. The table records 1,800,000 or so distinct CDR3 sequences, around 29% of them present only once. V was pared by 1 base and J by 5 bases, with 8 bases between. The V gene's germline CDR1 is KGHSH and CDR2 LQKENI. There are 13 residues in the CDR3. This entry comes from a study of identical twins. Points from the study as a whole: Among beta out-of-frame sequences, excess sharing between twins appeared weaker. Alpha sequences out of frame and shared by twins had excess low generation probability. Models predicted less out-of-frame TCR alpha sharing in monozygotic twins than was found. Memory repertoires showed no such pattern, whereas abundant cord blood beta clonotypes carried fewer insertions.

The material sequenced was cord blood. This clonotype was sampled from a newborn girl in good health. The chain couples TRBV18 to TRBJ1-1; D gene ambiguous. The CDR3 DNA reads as TGTGCCAGCTCACCACAAGCATGGACTGAAGCTTTCTTT. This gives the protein CASSPQAWTEAFF.